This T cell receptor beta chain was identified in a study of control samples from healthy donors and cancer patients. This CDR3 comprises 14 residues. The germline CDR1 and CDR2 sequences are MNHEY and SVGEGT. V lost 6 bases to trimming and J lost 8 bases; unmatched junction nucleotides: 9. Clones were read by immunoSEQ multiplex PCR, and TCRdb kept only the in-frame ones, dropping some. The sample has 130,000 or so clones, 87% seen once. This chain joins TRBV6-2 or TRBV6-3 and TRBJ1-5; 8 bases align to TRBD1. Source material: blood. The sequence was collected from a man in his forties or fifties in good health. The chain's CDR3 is CASSPPGGGKPQHF. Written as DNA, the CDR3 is TGTGCCAGCAGCCCCCCAGGGGGCGGTAAGCCCCAGCATTTT.